This T cell receptor (beta chain) originates from a study of blood T cell repertoires in COVID-19. Study-level information: The United States, Italy and Spain supplied acute and convalescent COVID-19 samples. The cDNA or gDNA used as material had been derived from T cells, B-cell-depleted T cells, or PBMCs.

Per the study methods: Estimates of nucleated cell counts were drawn from the amplification of reference gene primers. Here immunoSEQ multiplex PCR was the method, and the copy in TCRdb shows in-frame clones only, minus some. The D gene and trimming were derived from the DNA, and the V and J assignments and clone size from that table. The table lists tens of thousands of clones, approximately 84% of them singletons. This clone showed up just a few times. V lost 2 bases to trimming and J lost 7 bases, with 15 bases between them. The CDR3 is 16 residues long. Germline V CDR1 and CDR2: MNHEY, SVGAGI. The sequencing input was peripheral blood. The chain has TRBV6-5 and TRBJ1-6, with unresolved D. The TCR comes from a man in his fifties with acute or convalescent COVID-19. CDR3 nucleotides: TGTGCCAGCAGTTACCTACCGGAAGGAGGGAATTCACCCCTCCACTTT. This sequence encodes CASSYLPEGGNSPLHF.